These T cell receptor beta chains were read from a single sample in a study of T cells in localized non-small cell lung cancer. Produced via immunoSEQ multiplex PCR; TCRdb's table is partial and in-frame only. The sample holds 14,000 or so clones, about nine tenths seen once. Sequenced here: peripheral blood mononuclear cells, sampled before any cancer treatment. These receptors all come from a man aged 35-69 years with stage III lung adenocarcinoma. The CDR3 runs from the conserved cysteine through the conserved F or W. Fields, in order: CDR3 DNA, CDR3 protein, V gene, D gene, J gene, clone size. A D gene is named only where the DNA matches it firmly. The size entry is marked missing in some rows and otherwise reads once, few, many or a size class.

TGTGCCAGTAGTATAGAACGGACAGGCCACTCGTATTTT	CASSIERTGHSYF	TRBV19	TRBD1	TRBJ1-3	.
TGCGCCAGCAGCTTGGCTGGGACAGGGCCCTACGAGCAGTACTTC	CASSLAGTGPYEQYF	TRBV5-1	TRBD1	TRBJ2-7	.
TGTGCCAGCAGCCCTCGAATTCACATTCAGTACTTC	CASSPRIHIQYF	TRBV7-2	.	TRBJ2-4	.
TGTGCCAGCAGCTTGATAGGGGCTCAGGGCTACACCTTC	CASSLIGAQGYTF	TRBV5-4	.	TRBJ1-2	.
TGTGCCAGCAGTTTGACTAGCGGGAGGGTTGATACGCAGTATTTT	CASSLTSGRVDTQYF	TRBV27	TRBD2	TRBJ2-3	.
TGTGCCAGCAAAGGGACGGGAGGTTACGAGCAGTACTTC	CASKGTGGYEQYF	TRBV6-5	TRBD2	TRBJ2-7	.
TGTGCCAGCAGCCGTTCCGGTTCCCAACCCCAAGAGACCCAGTACTTC	CASSRSGSQPQETQYF	TRBV4-2	.	TRBJ2-5	.
TGTGCCAGCAGCGTTCAGTCGGGACAGGCCTACGAGCAGTACTTC	CASSVQSGQAYEQYF	TRBV7-2	TRBD1	TRBJ2-7	.
TGTGCCAGCAGCACTGGGTCCAGGGGGTTTTTCGAAGAGACCCAGTACTTC	CASSTGSRGFFEETQYF	TRBV5-4	TRBD1	TRBJ2-5	medium-sized
TGTGCCAGCAGCGCAGCCTACGAGCAGTACTTC	CASSAAYEQYF	TRBV6-5	.	TRBJ2-7	.
TGTGCCAGCAGTGAATACACAGAGGAGTTCTTC	CASSEYTEEFF	TRBV6-5	.	TRBJ2-1	.
TGTGCCAGCCGGACGTCGTCGAACACCGGGGAGCTGTTTTTT	CASRTSSNTGELFF	TRBV6-4	.	TRBJ2-2	.
TGTGCCAGCAGCATGGACGGAGGATTCCCCTACGAGCAGTACTTC	CASSMDGGFPYEQYF	TRBV5-8	.	TRBJ2-7	.
TGTGCCAGCGGTGAAAAGAGGCCAGGTGAGGCCTATGGCTACACCTTC	CASGEKRPGEAYGYTF	TRBV2	.	TRBJ1-2	.
TGTGCCAGTAAGGGACTAGCGGGAGGGCCGGGCAAATACAATGAGCAGTTCTTC	CASKGLAGGPGKYNEQFF	TRBV19	TRBD2	TRBJ2-1	.
TGTGCCTGGAGTTTGGCGACAGGGGGAATTAATGAGCAGTTCTTC	CAWSLATGGINEQFF	TRBV30	TRBD1	TRBJ2-1	.
TGCGCCAGCAGCCAAGTTGGTGGGGATGAAAAACTGTTTTTT	CASSQVGGDEKLFF	TRBV4-1	.	TRBJ1-4	.
TGTGCCAGCGGGTCCGGGCTGGGAGCGGGGGAAAAACTGTTTTTT	CASGSGLGAGEKLFF	TRBV19	.	TRBJ1-4	once
TGTGCCAGCAGCTTAGATCCAGCAGGGGCCATCGGTGGCTATGGCTACACCTTC	CASSLDPAGAIGGYGYTF	TRBV11-2	.	TRBJ1-2	.
TGTGCCAGCAGCTCGGCGACAGGGTTTAGCACTGGGGCCAACGTCCTGACTTTC	CASSSATGFSTGANVLTF	TRBV11-2	TRBD1	TRBJ2-6	.
TGCGCCAGCAGCCCCACTTGGAGGGAGGGGACAGATACGCAGTATTTT	CASSPTWREGTDTQYF	TRBV4-3	TRBD2	TRBJ2-3	.
TGCAGCGTTGATCCCACGGGTAGCGGGAGTTATCCAGATACGCAGTATTTT	CSVDPTGSGSYPDTQYF	TRBV29-1	TRBD2	TRBJ2-3	.
TGTGCCAGCAGTGACGATGCGAGGGGGCCTGAAGCTTTCTTT	CASSDDARGPEAFF	TRBV6-1	TRBD1	TRBJ1-1	.
TGTGCCAGCAGCCCAAGCCCGGGCCTTATCTCCTACAATGAGCAGTTCTTC	CASSPSPGLISYNEQFF	TRBV25-1	.	TRBJ2-1	.
TGTGCCAGCATCATACAGGGAGCGCCTCCCAATGAGCAGTTCTTC	CASIIQGAPPNEQFF	TRBV28	.	TRBJ2-1	once
TGTGCCAGCAGCTCCAGCGGGACCGAGCAGTTCTTC	CASSSSGTEQFF	TRBV5-6	TRBD2	TRBJ2-1	.
TGTGCCAGCAGTTACCGGGTCAGGGGGTCGGGCGAGCAGTACTTC	CASSYRVRGSGEQYF	TRBV6-5	TRBD1	TRBJ2-7	.
TGTGCCAGCAGTTTACCCAGGGGGAATCAGCCCCAGCATTTT	CASSLPRGNQPQHF	TRBV28	TRBD1	TRBJ1-5	.
TGTGCCAGCAGCTTGGCAGGGGACGAGCAGTACTTC	CASSLAGDEQYF	TRBV7-9	.	TRBJ2-7	.
TGTGCCTGGGGACAGAACACCGGGGAGCTGTTTTTT	CAWGQNTGELFF	TRBV30	.	TRBJ2-2	.
TGTGCCAGCAGCCCTGGTCTAGCGGGCCACCCGGGGGGGCAGTTCTTC	CASSPGLAGHPGGQFF	TRBV7-2	TRBD2	TRBJ2-1	once
TGTGCCAGCAGCTGGGGCTGGGGAGCTAACATTCAGTACTTC	CASSWGWGANIQYF	TRBV5-6	.	TRBJ2-4	.
TGTGCCAGCAGTTTAAAGGGGGACTATGGCTACACCTTC	CASSLKGDYGYTF	TRBV27	.	TRBJ1-2	.
TGTGCCAGCAGTTGGACAGGGGGATCCAATGAGCAGTTCTTC	CASSWTGGSNEQFF	TRBV6-1	TRBD1	TRBJ2-1	.
TGTGCCAGCAGTGATGAATTCGGGGCTGGCGAAAAACTGTTTTTT	CASSDEFGAGEKLFF	TRBV6-6	.	TRBJ1-4	.
TGCGCCAGCAGCTTGGCACTCTATGATGAGCAGTTCTTC	CASSLALYDEQFF	TRBV5-1	.	TRBJ2-1	.
TGTGCCAGCAGTTCACCTCGACTAGCGGGGGAACAAGAGACCCAGTACTTC	CASSSPRLAGEQETQYF	TRBV28	TRBD2	TRBJ2-5	.
TGTGCCAGCAGTTACGAGGGTGCCGGGGAGCTGTTTTTT	CASSYEGAGELFF	TRBV6-5	.	TRBJ2-2	.
TGTGCCAGTAGTCCATTAGCGGACCTAAGCACAGATACGCAGTATTTT	CASSPLADLSTDTQYF	TRBV19	.	TRBJ2-3	few
TGTGCCAGTAGTACTCTAGCGGGAGTCTACAATGAGCAGTTCTTC	CASSTLAGVYNEQFF	TRBV19	TRBD2	TRBJ2-1	.
TGTGCCAGCAGTTTATTCAGCCAGGGGGCTAGGCAGCCCCAGCATTTT	CASSLFSQGARQPQHF	TRBV28	TRBD1	TRBJ1-5	.
TGTGCCAGCAGCCAGCCAGGGACTGATGAGCAGTTCTTC	CASSQPGTDEQFF	TRBV4-2	.	TRBJ2-1	.
TGTGCCAGCAGTTCAGACTCCTACGAGCAGTACTTC	CASSSDSYEQYF	TRBV28	.	TRBJ2-7	.
TGTGCCAGCAGCGTACTAGCGGGGGGCACAGATACGCAGTATTTT	CASSVLAGGTDTQYF	TRBV9	TRBD2	TRBJ2-3	.
TGTGCCAGCAGCGGCGACAGGGGAGAACAAGAGACCCAGTACTTC	CASSGDRGEQETQYF	TRBV2	TRBD1	TRBJ2-5	.
TGTGCCATCGCGCAGGGTAATGAGCAGTTCTTC	CAIAQGNEQFF	TRBV10-3	.	TRBJ2-1	.
TGTGCCAGCACCTCCCGAGGGGGGAGGAGGCTGGAGACCCAGTACTTC	CASTSRGGRRLETQYF	TRBV7-2	.	TRBJ2-5	.
TGTGCCAGCAGTTTAGACAGGGACTCTGGAAACACCATATATTTT	CASSLDRDSGNTIYF	TRBV28	TRBD1	TRBJ1-3	.
TGCAGCGTTATTGGACAGTTTGGGGTTACTACGCAGTATTTT	CSVIGQFGVTTQYF	TRBV29-1	.	TRBJ2-3	.
TGCGCCAGCAGCCAAGAAATTCAGGAGGCCTACGAGCAGTACTTC	CASSQEIQEAYEQYF	TRBV4-3	.	TRBJ2-7	once
TGTGCCAGCAGCCCCCGGGACGTCAAAGAGACCCAGTACTTC	CASSPRDVKETQYF	TRBV11-1	.	TRBJ2-5	.
TGTGCCAGTAGTATTTCGTCGGGCGGGAGGTCCCCCTACGAGCAGTACTTC	CASSISSGGRSPYEQYF	TRBV19	TRBD2	TRBJ2-7	few
TGTGCCAGCAGGCGGGGAGGGTATTTGGCCGGGGAGCTGTTTTTT	CASRRGGYLAGELFF	TRBV28	TRBD2	TRBJ2-2	.
TGCGCCAGCAGTTATACGGGAGAATACAATGAGCAGTTCTTC	CASSYTGEYNEQFF	TRBV5-1	.	TRBJ2-1	.
TGTGCCAGCAGAAGCGGTGTTTCTGAAGCTTTCTTT	CASRSGVSEAFF	TRBV5-5	.	TRBJ1-1	.
TGTGCCAGCAGTTTATCGGGGACCTACAATGAGCAGTTCTTC	CASSLSGTYNEQFF	TRBV27	.	TRBJ2-1	once
TGTGCCAGCAGCTTTACCCTCTACGAGCAGTACTTC	CASSFTLYEQYF	TRBV7-9	.	TRBJ2-7	once